The 23 T cell receptor beta chains presented below share a single source sample, sequenced in a study of T cells in Graves' hyperthyroidism and ophthalmopathy. Using RNA transcripts as the source, TCR beta CDR3 regions were amplified. RT-PCR in the first round (using the HTBI primer set) targeted the TCR CDR3. One entry per CDR3 protein results from TCRdb running MiXCR on the multiplex PCR reads. The sample lists around 420,000 distinct CDR3 sequences, 15% to 18% seen once, with 13% to 15% in the top ten. The source material was blood. The receptors come from a woman aged 18-29 years with Graves' hyperthyroidism.

The rearrangement uses TRBV7-9 and TRBJ2-7, with 11 bases identical to TRBD1. The CDR3 runs 16 residues. The trim removed 6 bases at V and 3 bases at J, leaving 10 bases unmatched. From germline, CDR1 is SEHNR and CDR2 FQNEAQ (reference sequence). In DNA form, the CDR3 reads TGTGCCAGCAGTTTGGGGGGGACAGGGGGACGCTACGAGCAGTACTTC. Translated, it gives CASSLGGTGGRYEQYF.

In this sample, this clonotype turned up a few times. A much more abundant neighbour one base away suggests this may be a read error. The missing conserved phenylalanine or tryptophan at the end of this CDR3 makes a read error likely. The chain couples TRBV7-3 to TRBJ1-1; D is unclear. V lost 1 base, J lost 1 base, and 7 bases lay in between. Germline CDR1 and CDR2: SGHTA and FQGTGA. The length of the CDR3 is 14 residues. The CDR3 spells CASSLNSENTEAFS. The DNA for the CDR3 is TGTGCCAGCAGCTTAAATTCCGAGAACACTGAAGCTTTCTCT.

This clonotype was detected a few times. J is TRBJ1-4 and V is TRBV19, with D perhaps TRBD1 (6 bases). Germline lookup yields CDR1 LNHDA and CDR2 SQIVND (reference sequence). V gave up 4 bases and J gave up 8 bases, with 14 bases separating them. This CDR3 has 14 residues. This CDR3 reads CASSTTGSEEKLFF. As DNA, the CDR3 is TGTGCCAGTAGTACGACAGGATCAGAGGAAAAACTGTTTTTT.

As DNA, the CDR3 is TGCGCCAGCAGTCCCCGGGGGGACTCCGCCTACGAGCAGTACTTC. Translating gives CASSPRGDSAYEQYF. V usage is TRBV4-1 and J usage is TRBJ2-7; 7 bases agree with TRBD2. The germline gives CDR1 MGHRA, CDR2 YSYEKL. Trimming at V came to 6 bases and at J to 2 bases, leaving 10 bases not matched to a gene. The CDR3 covers 15 residues.

This clonotype turned up a few times. This sequence joins TRBV20-1 and TRBJ1-1; possible D gene TRBD1, 5 bases. Trimming removed 3 bases at V and 4 bases at J, with 12 bases between. Germline values: CDR1 DFQATT, CDR2 SNEGSKA (reference sequence). This CDR3 spans 13 amino acids. DNA of the CDR3: TGCAGTGCTAGTGGGGTTGGGGCCACTGAAGCTTTCTTT. It yields the protein CSASGVGATEAFF.

V gene TRBV18 combines with J gene TRBJ1-1; D not certain. Deletions cut 1 base from V and 6 bases from J, with 9 bases between. This CDR3 comprises 13 residues. Germline CDR1 is KGHSH and CDR2 is LQKENI. In nucleotides, the CDR3 is TGTGCCAGCTCACCACATCGGGGAGCTGAAGCTTTCTTT. Protein product: CASSPHRGAEAFF.

This clonotype occurred a few times. This chain connects TRBV19 to TRBJ2-3, with D hard to call. Germline CDR1 and CDR2: LNHDA and SQIVND (reference sequence). CDR3 length equals 15 residues. V gave up 5 bases and J gave up 3 bases, with 15 bases separating them. CDR3 region: CASSVTLTWTDTQYF. CDR3 DNA sequence: TGTGCCAGTAGTGTTACCCTCACATGGACAGATACGCAGTATTTT.

This clonotype was seen at least ten times. The chain uses TRBV28 and TRBJ2-1, with 10 bases aligning to TRBD1. V lost 6 bases and J lost 5; bases outside the gene matches: 7. Germline V lookup: CDR1 MDHEN, CDR2 SYDVKM. The CDR3 runs to 15 residues. The CDR3 reads CASSGGQGIHNEQFF. As DNA, the CDR3 is TGTGCCAGCAGCGGGGGACAGGGGATCCACAATGAGCAGTTCTTC.

This clonotype was seen only a few times. J is TRBJ1-1 and V is TRBV5-1, with D unresolved. V was cut by 2 bases and J by 5 bases, with 13 bases left in between. There are 14 residues in the CDR3. The germline gives CDR1 SGHRS, CDR2 YFSETQ. In nucleotides, the CDR3 is TGCGCCAGCAGCTTCGGGGTCGTGGGGACTGAAGCTTTCTTT. Translating gives CASSFGVVGTEAFF.

This clonotype was counted many times. The gene calls are TRBV20-1 and TRBJ2-3; D call uncertain. The CDR3 extends over 16 amino acids. V was clipped by 1 base and J by 2 bases, with 16 bases between them. From germline, CDR1 is DFQATT and CDR2 SNEGSKA (reference sequence). The CDR3 reads CSARVGSGQITDTQYF. In DNA, the CDR3 is TGCAGTGCTAGAGTGGGTAGTGGGCAAATCACAGATACGCAGTATTTT.

The table lists this clonotype with many counts. This chain uses TRBV11-2 with TRBJ2-2, with TRBD1 matching 8 bases. The CDR3 is made up of 14 amino acids. The germline V gene has CDR1 SGHAT and CDR2 FQNNGV. Unmatched junction bases numbered 10, after V lost 7 bases and J lost 9 bases. The CDR3 nucleotides are TGTGCCAGCAATCATCCAGGACAGGGTCGGGAGCTGTTTTTT. This translates into CASNHPGQGRELFF.

This clonotype was counted ten times or more. The rearrangement joins TRBV2 to TRBJ1-5; D remains unclear. With 7 bases removed from V and 0 bases from J, the gap between germline ends came to 19 bases. The CDR3 sequence is 17 residues long. Per germline, CDR1 SNHLY and CDR2 FYNNEI. The CDR3 nucleotides are TGTGCCAGCACCGAATGGAAGGCGAGCAATAGCAATCAGCCCCAGCATTTT. Amino acid sequence: CASTEWKASNSNQPQHF.

V gene TRBV4-2 combines with J gene TRBJ1-6, with D tentatively TRBD1 (6 bases). V was pared by 0 bases and J by 6 bases, with 21 bases between. The CDR3 covers 19 residues. Germline CDR1 and CDR2: LGHNA and YNFKEQ. The CDR3 sequence: CASSQDPFMGAVGNSPLHF. The DNA for the CDR3 is TGTGCCAGCAGCCAAGACCCTTTTATGGGGGCAGTAGGTAATTCACCCCTCCACTTT.

The gene calls are TRBV5-8 and TRBJ2-1; D gene ambiguous. The V gene lost 1 base and the J gene lost 8 bases, with 4 bases spanning the gap. CDR3 length equals 11 residues. Germline V gives CDR1 SGHTS, CDR2 YDEGEE. DNA for the CDR3: TGTGCCAGCAGCTTGAGCTATGAGCAGTTCTTC. It is translated as CASSLSYEQFF. Based on the CDR3 plus reference TRBV5-8 and TRBJ2-1, the full variable domain is EAGVTQSPTHLIKTRGQQATLRCSPISGHTSVYWYQQALGLGLQFLLWYDEGEERNRGNFPPRFSGRQFPNYSSELNVNALELEDSALYLCASSLSYEQFFGPGTRLTVL.

The sample holds many counts of this clonotype. The rearrangement uses TRBV12-3 or TRBV12-4 and TRBJ1-5, with TRBD1 identical over 9 bases. V dropped 6 bases and J dropped 7; count of bases not matched to a gene: 4. The CDR3 is 13 residues long. In DNA, the CDR3 is TGTGCCAGCAGGGACAGGGGCGGGCAGCCCCAGCATTTT. Its protein product is CASRDRGGQPQHF.

This clonotype was seen repeatedly, ten times or more. The J gene is TRBJ1-1, the V gene TRBV11-3; a weak D match, TRBD1 (5 bases). This CDR3 region has 13 residues. Trimming took 2 bases from V and 11 from J, leaving 15 bases between them. Germline lookup yields CDR1 SGHNT and CDR2 YENEEA. The CDR3 spells CASSLTAGTKAFF. CDR3 in DNA: TGTGCCAGCAGCTTAACGGCAGGGACTAAGGCTTTCTTT. Based on the CDR3 plus reference TRBV11-3 and TRBJ1-1, the full variable domain is EAGVVQSPRYKIIEKKQPVAFWCNPISGHNTLYWYLQNLGQGPELLIRYENEEAVDDSQLPKDRFSAERLKGVDSTLKIQPAELGDSAVYLCASSLTAGTKAFFGQGTRLTVV.

A remark on this clonotype: A single base separates this from a much larger clone, so it may be a read error. The rearrangement uses TRBV5-1 and TRBJ2-6; 8 bases match TRBD1. The trim removed 5 bases at V and 0 bases at J, leaving 10 bases unmatched. In germline, CDR1 is SGHRS, CDR2 YFSETQ. The CDR3 has 18 amino acids. The CDR3 nucleotides are TGCGCCAGCAGGCCTGGGGGACAGGCCTCCTCTGGGGCCAACGTCCTGACTTTC. Amino acids: CASRPGGQASSGANVLTF.

This clonotype has ten or more counts. The J gene is TRBJ2-2, the V gene TRBV6-1, with 10 bases aligning to TRBD1. V shed 5 bases, J shed 6 bases, and the junction held 6 bases outside the gene matches. The CDR3 loop spans 15 amino acids. Germline V gene data show CDR1 as MNHNS and CDR2 as SASEGT. CDR3 in DNA: TGTGCCAGCAGTAACTCCGGGACAGGGGCCGGGGAGCTGTTTTTT. Residues: CASSNSGTGAGELFF.

This sequence joins TRBV6-9 and TRBJ2-5, with D possibly TRBD2 on 5 matching bases. Germline V gene sequence: CDR1 MNHGY, CDR2 SVAAGI. Trimming pared 3 bases from V and 5 bases from J, leaving 10 bases between. The CDR3 loop spans 13 amino acids. This chain's CDR3 is CASSYWESETQYF. The DNA of the CDR3 is TGTGCCAGCAGTTACTGGGAGTCGGAGACCCAGTACTTC.

This clonotype was observed a handful of times. The chain has TRBV4-2 and TRBJ2-7; TRBD1 is a possible D gene (5 bases). The CDR3 totals 13 residues. Germline lookup yields CDR1 LGHNA and CDR2 YNFKEQ. The ends were cut back, 0 bases at V and 7 bases at J, with 10 bases in the middle. CDR3 sequence (DNA): TGTGCCAGCAGCCAAGATCCAGGGCAGGAGCAGTACTTC. It is translated as CASSQDPGQEQYF.

The chain links TRBV7-2 to TRBJ1-3; D gene unclear. CDR1 is SGHTA, CDR2 FQGNSA, per germline. Trimming pared 2 bases from V and 5 bases from J, leaving 13 bases between. The CDR3 is made up of 15 amino acids. The CDR3 spells CASSLTRNPRNTIYF. The CDR3 nucleotides read TGTGCCAGCAGCTTAACCCGCAATCCCCGAAACACCATATATTTT. The full variable domain, its missing parts supplied by reference TRBV7-2 and TRBJ1-3, is GAGVSQSPSNKVTEKGKDVELRCDPISGHTALYWYRQSLGQGLEFLIYFQGNSAPDKSGLPSDRFSAERTGGSVSTLTIQRTQQEDSAVYLCASSLTRNPRNTIYFGEGSWLTVV.

This clonotype was picked up many times. The J gene is TRBJ2-3, the V gene TRBV2; TRBD2 aligns across 8 bases. This CDR3 region has 15 residues. CDR1 is SNHLY, CDR2 FYNNEI, per germline. With 3 bases clipped from V and 3 bases from J, the junction kept 5 bases outside the gene matches. CDR3: CASSDTGGGTDTQYF. CDR3 DNA sequence: TGTGCCAGCAGTGACACGGGGGGGGGTACAGATACGCAGTATTTT.

This clonotype was found many times. The chain is built from TRBV7-2 and TRBJ1-2; D gene ambiguous. Germline V CDR1 and CDR2: SGHTA, FQGNSA. This CDR3 has 12 amino acids. Trimming took off 5 bases at V and 8 bases at J, with 12 bases between the two ends. CDR3 protein: CASSPQALGYTF. Here the CDR3 DNA reads TGTGCCAGCAGCCCGCAGGCGCTGGGCTACACCTTC.